The next 21 T cell receptor beta chains were all read from a single sample in a study of OX40 agonist ivuxolimab in advanced cancers. Sequencing used immunoSEQ multiplex PCR; TCRdb keeps in-frame clones, though not all of them. Of some 39,000 clones listed, 70% to 90% are singletons. The specimen was CD4+ or CD8+ T cells sorted from blood, collected in a trial of the OX40 agonist ivuxolimab. The origin of the receptors is an adult with an advanced solid tumor such as melanoma, head and neck, liver or kidney cancer.

The chain recombines TRBV19 with TRBJ1-1, with 8 bases identical to TRBD1. V dropped 4 bases and J dropped 5; count of bases not matched to a gene: 6. This CDR3 contains 14 residues. CDR1 is LNHDA and CDR2 is SQIVND in the germline V gene (reference sequence). Here the CDR3 DNA reads TGTGCCAGTAGTAGCCGACAGGGGAGGACTGAAGCTTTCTTT. Amino acid sequence: CASSSRQGRTEAFF.

This clone was detected only a few times. The rearrangement joins TRBV5-4 to TRBJ2-7; 8 bases line up with TRBD2. This CDR3 comprises 13 residues. Trimming removed 4 bases from V and 4 bases from J; junction bases left unmatched: 4. The germline CDR1 and CDR2 sequences are SGHNT and YYREEE (reference sequence). The CDR3 region has the DNA TGTGCCAGCAGCCGGGGACTAGAGTACGAGCAGTACTTC. Translating it yields CASSRGLEYEQYF.

The chain recombines TRBV28 with TRBJ2-5; the D gene is possibly TRBD1 (6 bases). Germline CDR1 reads MDHEN; CDR2 reads SYDVKM. V was cut by 6 bases and J by 5 bases, with 16 bases left in between. This CDR3 is built from 14 residues. CDR3 DNA: TGTGCCAGCAGGTCTGGACAGCACACGGAGACCCAGTACTTC. The encoded protein is CASRSGQHTETQYF.

The chain recombines TRBV5-8 with TRBJ2-1, with TRBD2 as a possible D gene (6 bases). Looked up from germline, CDR1 is SGHTS and CDR2 is YDEGEE. Trimming left V 6 bases short and J 7 bases short, with 20 bases between. The CDR3 has 15 amino acids. CDR3 protein: CASTLGGAHWNEQFF. The CDR3 region has the DNA TGTGCCAGCACCTTAGGAGGGGCCCACTGGAATGAGCAGTTCTTC.

The V and J genes are TRBV29-1 and TRBJ1-5, with D possibly TRBD1 on 6 matching bases. Trimming removed 6 bases from V and 5 bases from J, with 11 bases in between. This CDR3 contains 12 residues. The germline gives CDR1 SQVTM, CDR2 ANQGSEA. This CDR3 is CSVQQGDQPQHF. As DNA, the CDR3 is TGCAGCGTCCAACAGGGAGATCAGCCCCAGCATTTT.

The chain carries TRBV19 and TRBJ1-4; D remains unclear. This CDR3 region has 13 residues. Germline V gives CDR1 LNHDA, CDR2 SQIVND (reference sequence). Deletions cut 3 bases from V and 10 bases from J, with 12 bases between. The CDR3 nucleotides are TGTGCCAGTAGTATTTCCCGCCCGGGAAAACTGTTTTTT. Its protein is CASSISRPGKLFF.

The chain employs TRBV27 and TRBJ1-1; D is ambiguous. Germline CDR1 and CDR2: MNHEY and SMNVEV (reference sequence). V was clipped by 1 base and J by 1 base, with 13 bases between them. The length of the CDR3 is 16 residues. The CDR3 protein is CASSLWAARRNTEAFF. As DNA, the CDR3 is TGTGCCAGCAGTTTATGGGCGGCGCGACGGAACACTGAAGCTTTCTTT.

The chain joins TRBV18 to TRBJ2-5; the D gene is possibly TRBD1 (5 bases). The germline V gene encodes CDR1 KGHSH and CDR2 LQKENI. Deletions cut 3 bases from V and 5 bases from J, with 22 bases between. The CDR3 length is 17 residues. The CDR3 is CASSPGLTVTVGETQYF. As DNA, the CDR3 is TGTGCCAGCTCACCGGGATTGACAGTAACCGTGGGGGAGACCCAGTACTTC.

V usage is TRBV30 and J usage is TRBJ2-1, with 7 nucleotides matching TRBD2. This CDR3 region has 15 residues. Germline assignment: CDR1 GTSNPN and CDR2 SVGIG (reference sequence). V lost 1 base, J lost 7 bases, and 10 bases stayed unmatched. The CDR3 DNA reads as TGTGCCTGGAGTGCCTATGCGGGAGTGAAGAATGAGCAGTTCTTC. The encoded protein is CAWSAYAGVKNEQFF. The entire variable domain, with the rest obtained from reference TRBV30 and TRBJ2-1, is as follows: SQTIHQWPATLVQPVGSPLSLECTVEGTSNPNLYWYRQAAGRGLQLLFYSVGIGQISSEVPQNLSASRPQDRQFILSSKKLLLSDSGFYLCAWSAYAGVKNEQFFGPGTRLTVL.

The chain couples TRBV11-3 to TRBJ2-3; no firm D call. The CDR3 is 11 amino acids. CDR1 SGHNT and CDR2 YENEEA come from the germline V gene. V was trimmed by 5 bases and J by 6 bases, leaving 6 bases between them. CDR3 coding DNA: TGTGCCAGCAGCCTTAGGGATACGCAGTATTTT. Its translation is CASSLRDTQYF. The variable domain in full, completed from reference TRBV11-3 and TRBJ2-3, reads EAGVVQSPRYKIIEKKQPVAFWCNPISGHNTLYWYLQNLGQGPELLIRYENEEAVDDSQLPKDRFSAERLKGVDSTLKIQPAELGDSAVYLCASSLRDTQYFGPGTRLTVL.

CDR3 region: CASSPTGTSGRGEQFF. The CDR3 DNA follows: TGTGCCAGCAGCCCTACCGGGACTAGCGGGAGGGGTGAGCAGTTCTTC. The chain employs TRBV11-2 and TRBJ2-1, with 16 positions matching TRBD2. Trimming took 5 bases from V and 9 from J; bases not matched to a gene: 7. Germline assignment: CDR1 SGHAT and CDR2 FQNNGV. The CDR3 has 16 residues.

CDR3 sequence reads: CASSLSLFGPGTEAFF. In DNA form, the CDR3 reads TGTGCCAGCAGCTTAAGTTTATTCGGCCCGGGGACTGAAGCTTTCTTT. V gene TRBV7-2 combines with J gene TRBJ1-1; D is unclear. Germline lookup yields CDR1 SGHTA and CDR2 FQGNSA. V shed 2 bases and J shed 5 bases, with 18 bases lying between them. This CDR3 contains 16 residues.

The genes are TRBV19 and TRBJ1-1; D gene unclear. This CDR3 contains 13 residues. The germline CDR1 and CDR2 sequences are LNHDA and SQIVND (reference sequence). Trimming shortened V by 4 bases and J by 0 bases, and 6 bases separated the two germline ends. The CDR3: CASSKWVNTEAFF. The CDR3 DNA sequence: TGTGCCAGTAGTAAATGGGTGAACACTGAAGCTTTCTTT. The entire variable domain, with the rest obtained from reference TRBV19 and TRBJ1-1, is as follows: DGGITQSPKYLFRKEGQNVTLSCEQNLNHDAMYWYRQDPGQGLRLIYYSQIVNDFQKGDIAEGYSVSREKKESFPLTVTSAQKNPTAFYLCASSKWVNTEAFFGQGTRLTVV.

Written as DNA, the CDR3 is TGCAGTGCTAGAGGGGGCGGGAGCCCGTACTTC. The encoded protein is CSARGGGSPYF. J is TRBJ2-7 and V is TRBV20-1; 7 nucleotides align to TRBD2. This CDR3 comprises 11 residues. V was clipped by 1 base and J by 12 bases; unmatched bases: 6. Germline V gene sequence: CDR1 DFQATT, CDR2 SNEGSKA (reference sequence).

The V call is TRBV18, the J call TRBJ1-1; a possible D gene is TRBD1 (6 bases). The V gene lost 1 base and the J gene lost 2 bases, with 8 bases spanning the gap. The CDR3 length is 14 residues. Germline CDR1 reads KGHSH; CDR2 reads LQKENI. The DNA of the CDR3 is TGTGCCAGCTCACCACAAGGGGGTAACACTGAAGCTTTCTTT. Translation gives CASSPQGGNTEAFF.

A single count supports this clone. V is TRBV6-6 and J is TRBJ1-2; D might be TRBD1 (5 bases). Trimming removed 4 bases at V and 8 bases at J, with 14 bases between. CDR3 length equals 13 residues. Germline V lookup: CDR1 MNHNY, CDR2 SVGAGI (reference sequence). CDR3 residues: CASSSSGGRGYTF. The DNA of the CDR3 is TGTGCCAGCAGTTCCTCGGGGGGGAGAGGCTACACCTTC.

This clone was picked up a small number of times. The rearrangement links TRBV7-9 to TRBJ1-2, with unresolved D. This CDR3 spans 12 amino acids. The V gene's germline CDR1 is SEHNR and CDR2 FQNEAQ (reference sequence). Trimming took off 4 bases at V and 0 bases at J, with 3 bases between the two ends. CDR3 sequence reads: CASSSSNYGYTF. Written as DNA, the CDR3 is TGTGCCAGCAGCTCCTCTAACTATGGCTACACCTTC.

The chain has TRBV28 and TRBJ1-1, with a tentative D call TRBD1 (5 bases). V lost 7 bases to trimming and J lost 6 bases, with 15 bases between them. Germline V CDR1 and CDR2: MDHEN, SYDVKM. The CDR3 length is 13 residues. CDR3 sequence reads: CASTKIQGSEAFF. The CDR3 DNA follows: TGTGCCAGCACAAAGATCCAGGGTTCTGAAGCTTTCTTT.

This chain joins TRBV4-1 and TRBJ1-1; 7 bases are shared with TRBD1. Per germline, CDR1 MGHRA and CDR2 YSYEKL. CDR3 length equals 18 residues. Unmatched junction bases numbered 13, after V lost 3 bases and J lost 0 bases. CDR3 amino acids: CASSHKRGQISLNTEAFF. For the CDR3, the DNA is TGCGCCAGCAGCCACAAAAGGGGACAGATTAGCTTGAACACTGAAGCTTTCTTT.

J is TRBJ2-5 and V is TRBV6-6; 8 nucleotides align to TRBD1. Trimming cost V 5 bases and J 2 bases; bases outside gene matches: 10. The CDR3 loop spans 16 amino acids. Germline V lookup: CDR1 MNHNY, CDR2 SVGAGI (reference sequence). CDR3 loop: CASSRPGTGRQETQYF. CDR3 sequence (DNA): TGTGCCAGCAGTCGCCCCGGGACAGGTAGACAAGAGACCCAGTACTTC.

This chain joins TRBV28 and TRBJ1-5; D might be TRBD1 (6 bases). Germline assignment: CDR1 MDHEN and CDR2 SYDVKM. V lost 3 bases and J 5 bases, leaving 11 bases between the germline ends. This CDR3 contains 14 residues. In DNA form, the CDR3 reads TGTGCCAGCAGTTTCCCGCAGGGGTATCAGCCCCAGCATTTT. Translation gives CASSFPQGYQPQHF.